This T cell receptor beta chain is from a study of cytomegalovirus exposure and HLA in healthy donors. Study in general: The same platform was used for the 90 to 150 validation repertoires as for the roughly 670 first-cohort repertoires, as reported in a later analysis. Regarding the study as a whole: Later, an analysis found that TCR clusters from the first cohort tended to co-occur in the roughly 110 validation repertoires. The study designated over 150 TCR beta chains cytomegalovirus-associated.

V dropped 3 bases and J dropped 3 bases, with 15 bases sitting between them. This CDR3 has 15 residues. Germline-derived CDR1 and CDR2 are SGHRS and YFSETQ. Remarks on this clone: The antigen remains unidentified.

TCRdb's copy holds only in-frame clones and misses some; the assay was immunoSEQ multiplex PCR. The sample contains 150,000 to 180,000 clones, about 86% of which appear only once. This clonotype was obtained from a human donor in good health. V gene TRBV5-1 combines with J gene TRBJ1-1, with D maybe TRBD1 (6 bases). The sequenced material came from PBMCs. The CDR3 is CASSSRGPIDTEAFF. The CDR3 nucleotides read TGCGCCAGCAGCTCCAGGGGCCCCATTGACACTGAAGCTTTCTTT.